The clone carrying this T cell receptor (beta chain) was detected many times. The antigen remains undetermined. Using unique molecular identifiers, the investigators prepared the TCRbeta library. TCRdb recomputed calls from the PCR reads with MiXCR, one row per CDR3 protein. This sample carries under 35,000 distinct CDR3 sequences, under 8% of them seen once, and the ten largest clones take 5.5% to 8%. V was clipped by 6 bases and J by 6 bases; unmatched bases: 8. The germline gives CDR1 SGHTA, CDR2 FQGNSA. The CDR3 runs to 14 residues. This sample stems from a study of T-cell reconstitution after alpha-beta-depleted transplantation in children. Points from the study as a whole: Expanded graft clones numbering several hundred reportedly gave rise to alpha-beta T cells about two months after transplant. Where some patients showed high TCRbeta diversity at day 60, it came from recipient T cells and thymic progenitors that had survived. When one year had passed after transplant, most T-cell counts and diversity came from newly produced T cells.

The specimen was PBMCs, mostly from graft donor cells, collected 180 days after TCRalphabeta/CD19-depleted stem cell transplant. The sequence was collected from a male patient aged 10-17 years who had a stem cell transplant for acute myeloid leukemia, so the T cells may come from the graft donor. This chain joins TRBV7-2 and TRBJ2-3; 8 bases are a match to TRBD2. The CDR3 DNA follows: TGTGCCAGCAGAGGGAAGCGCGGGGGGGATACGCAGTATTTT. Protein sequence: CASRGKRGGDTQYF.